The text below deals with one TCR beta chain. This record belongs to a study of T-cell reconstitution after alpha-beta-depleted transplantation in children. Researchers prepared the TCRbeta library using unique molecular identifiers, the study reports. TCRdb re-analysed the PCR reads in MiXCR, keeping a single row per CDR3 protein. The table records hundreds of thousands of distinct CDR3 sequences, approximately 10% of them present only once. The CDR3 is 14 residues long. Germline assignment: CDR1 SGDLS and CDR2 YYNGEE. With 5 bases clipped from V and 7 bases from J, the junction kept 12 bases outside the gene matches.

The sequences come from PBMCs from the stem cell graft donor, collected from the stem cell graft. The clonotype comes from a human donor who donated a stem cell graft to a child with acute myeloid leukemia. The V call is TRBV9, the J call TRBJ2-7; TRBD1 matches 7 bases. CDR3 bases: TGTGCCAGCAGTGCCGGGACAGATCTTGGAGAGCAGTACTTC. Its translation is CASSAGTDLGEQYF.